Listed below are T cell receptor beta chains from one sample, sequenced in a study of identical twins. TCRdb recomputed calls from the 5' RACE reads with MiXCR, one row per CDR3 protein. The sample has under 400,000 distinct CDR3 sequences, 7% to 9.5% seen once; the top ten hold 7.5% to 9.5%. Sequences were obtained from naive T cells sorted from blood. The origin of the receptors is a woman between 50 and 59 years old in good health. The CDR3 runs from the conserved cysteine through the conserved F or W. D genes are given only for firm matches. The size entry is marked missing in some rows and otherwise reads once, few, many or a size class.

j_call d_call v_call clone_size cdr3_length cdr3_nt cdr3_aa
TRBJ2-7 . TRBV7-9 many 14 TGTGCCAGCAGCTTTGGGACACCTCCCTACGAGCAGTACTTC CASSFGTPPYEQYF
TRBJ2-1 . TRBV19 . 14 TGTGCCAGTAGTGGGGCAGGAATAAACAATGAGCAGTTCTTC CASSGAGINNEQFF
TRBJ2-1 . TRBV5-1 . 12 TGCGCCAGCAGCCCGCTTCGGGACGTCTGGTTCTTC CASSPLRDVWFF
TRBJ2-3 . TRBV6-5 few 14 TGTGCCAGCAGGAAGGCGGCGGGGACAGATACGCAGTATTTT CASRKAAGTDTQYF
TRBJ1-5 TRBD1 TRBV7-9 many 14 TGTGCCAGCAGCTTAACAGGGGGCTGGGAGCCCCAGCATTTT CASSLTGGWEPQHF
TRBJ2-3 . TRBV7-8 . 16 TGTGCCAGCAGCTTAACGGCGGGATGGGGCCCAGATACGCAGTATTTT CASSLTAGWGPDTQYF
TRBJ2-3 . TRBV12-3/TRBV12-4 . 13 TGTGCCAGCAGCACTTACAGGGCAGATACGCAGTATTTT CASSTYRADTQYF
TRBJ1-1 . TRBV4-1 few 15 TGCGCCAGCAGCCAAGAGGAGACGGTGAACACTGAAGCTTTCTTT CASSQEETVNTEAFF
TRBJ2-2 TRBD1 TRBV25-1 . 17 TGTGCCAGCAGTGATACTCCCAGGGGGATGGTGGCCGGGGAGCTGTTTTTT CASSDTPRGMVAGELFF
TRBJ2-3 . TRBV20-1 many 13 TGCAGTGCTAGAGATCTCGGCACAGATACGCAGTATTTT CSARDLGTDTQYF
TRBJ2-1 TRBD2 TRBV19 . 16 TGTGCCAGTAGTACCTCCGGGACTAGCGGGAGGGCCGAGCAGTTCTTC CASSTSGTSGRAEQFF
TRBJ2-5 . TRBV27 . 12 TGTGCCAGCCGGCGGGGAGGAGAGACCCAGTACTTC CASRRGGETQYF
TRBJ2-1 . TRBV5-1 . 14 TGCGCCAGCAGCTTGACTAGGGGTAGGAATGAGCAGTTCTTC CASSLTRGRNEQFF
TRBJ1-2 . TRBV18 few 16 TGTGCCAGCTCACCGGACGGGGGCCAAACCCGGATGGACTACACCTTC CASSPDGGQTRMDYTF
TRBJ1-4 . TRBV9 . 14 TGTGCCAGCAGCGTAGATAGGGATGCGGAAAAACTGTTTTTT CASSVDRDAEKLFF
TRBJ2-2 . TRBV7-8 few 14 TGTGCCAGCACCAGGAATAGCAACACCGGGGAGCTGTTTTTT CASTRNSNTGELFF
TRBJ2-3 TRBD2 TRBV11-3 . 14 TGTGCCAGTTCCGGGACTAGCGGGAGCAATACGCAGTATTTT CASSGTSGSNTQYF
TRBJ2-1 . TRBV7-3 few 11 TGTGCCAGCAGCCTCTACCCCTTGCAGTTCTTC CASSLYPLQFF
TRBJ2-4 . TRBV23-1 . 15 TGCGCCAGCAGTCTCCCACAGGCGTCAACGGACATTCAGTACTTC CASSLPQASTDIQYF
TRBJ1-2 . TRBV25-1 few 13 TGTGCCAGCTCCCCGACGGTCGTCTATGGCTACACCTTC CASSPTVVYGYTF
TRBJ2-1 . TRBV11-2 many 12 TGTGCCAGCAGCACGGACGTCGATGAGCAGTTCTTC CASSTDVDEQFF
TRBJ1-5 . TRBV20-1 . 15 TGCAGTGCTACATCGGGGACGGGGAGCAATCAGCCCCAGCATTTT CSATSGTGSNQPQHF
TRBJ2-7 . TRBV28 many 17 TGTGCCAGCAGTTTATATCACCAGGGTTCCCACTACTACGAGCAGTACTTC CASSLYHQGSHYYEQYF
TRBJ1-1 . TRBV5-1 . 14 TGCGCCAGCAGCTGGACAGCTCTGAACACTGAAGCTTTCTTT CASSWTALNTEAFF
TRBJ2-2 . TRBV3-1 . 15 TGTGCCAGCAGCCAGGGACTTTCAAACACCGGGGAGCTGTTTTTT CASSQGLSNTGELFF
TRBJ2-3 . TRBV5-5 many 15 TGTGCCAGCAGCCGAGGGGTTCCTAGCACAGATACGCAGTATTTT CASSRGVPSTDTQYF
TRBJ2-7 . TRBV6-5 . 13 TGTGCCAGCAGTTACGCGGCCTACTACGAGCAGTACTTC CASSYAAYYEQYF
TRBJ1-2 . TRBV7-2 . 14 TGTGCCAGCAGCTCCGCCCTAAGACAGTATGGCTACACCTTC CASSSALRQYGYTF
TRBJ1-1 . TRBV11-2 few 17 TGTGCCAGCAGTCAAGGGTACGGGGGCGCGTCGAACACTGAAGCTTTCTTT CASSQGYGGASNTEAFF
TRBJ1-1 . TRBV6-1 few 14 TGTGCCAGCAGTGCGACCCGGGGGGGAACTGAAGCTTTCTTT CASSATRGGTEAFF
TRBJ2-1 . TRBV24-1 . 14 TGTGCCACCAGTGGGACAGCGGTACTCAATGAGCAGTTCTTC CATSGTAVLNEQFF
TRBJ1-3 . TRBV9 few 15 TGTGCCAGCAGCGTAGCGTCGGACCTTAGAAACACCATATATTTT CASSVASDLRNTIYF
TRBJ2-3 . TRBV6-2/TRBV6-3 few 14 TGTGCCAGCAGTTCCGGTGCGAAGACAGATACGCAGTATTTT CASSSGAKTDTQYF
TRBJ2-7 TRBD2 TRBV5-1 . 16 TGCGCCAGCAGCTTAACGACTAGCGGCGGCACCTACGAGCAGTACTTC CASSLTTSGGTYEQYF